The 30 T cell receptor beta chains given below trace back to one sample, sequenced in a study of cytomegalovirus exposure and HLA in healthy donors. PCR employed 60 Vbeta and 13 Jbeta primers. TCRdb keeps only in-frame clones here, not all; method: immunoSEQ multiplex PCR. The data contain about 300,000 clones, 75% to 90% of them singletons. The sample comprised PBMCs. Receptors were obtained from a man aged 40-49 years in good health and CMV-seropositive.

The chain links TRBV27 to TRBJ2-5, with 12 bases identical to TRBD1. Germline CDR1 is MNHEY and CDR2 is SMNVEV (reference sequence). The CDR3 spans 13 residues. Unmatched junction bases numbered 3, after V lost 8 bases and J lost 5 bases. The DNA of the CDR3 is TGTGCCAGCGGGACAGGGGGCTTGGAGACCCAGTACTTC. Encoded protein: CASGTGGLETQYF.

About this clone itself: One end of the junction fails to match germline, which may point to a read error. The chain combines TRBV2 with TRBJ1-1; 9 bases fit TRBD1. The CDR3 runs 13 residues. Germline V lookup: CDR1 SNHLY, CDR2 FYNNEI. The DNA for the CDR3 is TGTGCCCGCAGCCCGGACAGGGGAACTGAAGCTTTCTTT. Protein: CARSPDRGTEAFF.

V and J are TRBV5-4 and TRBJ2-3; TRBD1 might be the D (6 bases). This CDR3 comprises 14 residues. The V gene lost 6 bases and the J gene lost 5 bases, with 16 bases spanning the gap. From germline, CDR1 is SGHNT and CDR2 YYREEE (reference sequence). The CDR3 region has the DNA TGTGCCAGCACCCAGGGGCAGGGTGGAGATACGCAGTATTTT. Its protein product is CASTQGQGGDTQYF.

The V gene is TRBV18, the J gene TRBJ1-5, with D perhaps matching TRBD1 (5 bases). CDR1 and CDR2 from the germline V gene are KGHSH and LQKENI. CDR3 size: 13 residues. The germline V and J ends were trimmed by 4 bases and 6 bases, with 10 bases remaining between them. The CDR3 DNA sequence: TGTGCCAGCTCACTCAGGGTTCCTCAGCCCCAGCATTTT. Amino acid sequence: CASSLRVPQPQHF.

The chain recombines TRBV25-1 with TRBJ2-1; TRBD1 agrees at 7 bases. Trimming took 3 bases from V and 6 from J; bases not matched to a gene: 5. From germline, CDR1 is MGHDK and CDR2 SYGVNS. This CDR3 spans 14 amino acids. CDR3 DNA sequence: TGTGCCAGCAGTGATGACAGGGAACTCAATGAGCAGTTCTTC. This codes for CASSDDRELNEQFF.

The chain couples TRBV28 to TRBJ1-2; 7 positions match TRBD1. J gave up 5 bases and V 4 bases, and 4 bases lay outside the gene matches. The CDR3 runs 13 residues. Germline V gene lookup returns CDR1 MDHEN and CDR2 SYDVKM. Written as DNA, the CDR3 is TGTGCCAGCAGTTGGGACAGCAGGTATGGCTACACCTTC. As protein: CASSWDSRYGYTF.

The J gene is TRBJ2-6, the V gene TRBV29-1; 8 bases agree with TRBD1. The junction had 4 bases not matched to a gene; V was cut back by 3 bases and J by 0 bases. The CDR3 is 16 amino acids. Germline V lookup: CDR1 SQVTM, CDR2 ANQGSEA. DNA of the CDR3: TGCAGCGTTGATGGACAGGGAGGCTCTGGGGCCAACGTCCTGACTTTC. Translating gives CSVDGQGGSGANVLTF.

This sequence joins TRBV5-1 and TRBJ2-1; D is possibly TRBD2 (6 bases). The CDR3 has 16 residues. V lost 3 bases and J 0 bases, leaving 13 bases between the germline ends. CDR1 and CDR2 from the germline V gene are SGHRS and YFSETQ. The CDR3: CASSWGLINSYNEQFF. Written as DNA, the CDR3 is TGCGCCAGCAGCTGGGGACTCATTAACTCCTACAATGAGCAGTTCTTC.

Of note for this clone: One end of the junction does not line up with germline, which may come from a read error. The chain has TRBV28 and TRBJ2-2; unclear D gene. CDR1 and CDR2 (germline): MDHEN, SYDVKM. The CDR3 runs to 11 residues. The CDR3 sequence is CVSSFSGELFF. DNA of the CDR3: TGTGTCAGCAGTTTCTCTGGGGAGCTGTTTTTT.

This sequence joins TRBV1 and TRBJ2-3; the table's D call of TRBD2 was not tested on the DNA. TRBV1 is a pseudogene segment. The CDR3 loop spans 21 amino acids. CDR3 sequence: CTSSHPGTSGRHKKSTDTQYF. Here the CDR3 DNA reads TGCACCAGCAGCCACCCCGGGACTAGCGGGAGACACAAGAAAAGCACAGATACGCAGTATTTT.

The rearrangement links TRBV6-1 to TRBJ2-2; 7 nucleotides agree with TRBD1. Trimming removed 8 bases from V and 3 bases from J; junction bases left unmatched: 9. The CDR3 has 15 amino acids. The germline V gene encodes CDR1 MNHNS and CDR2 SASEGT. The CDR3 coding sequence is TGTGCCAGCCTCGGGGCAGGGGGTTACACCGGGGAGCTGTTTTTT. This sequence encodes CASLGAGGYTGELFF.

The gene calls are TRBV29-1 and TRBJ2-2; 8 bases are a match to TRBD1. The CDR3 consists of 13 residues. Looked up from germline, CDR1 is SQVTM and CDR2 is ANQGSEA. With 5 bases clipped from V and 7 bases from J, the junction kept 6 bases outside the gene matches. The CDR3 nucleotides are TGCAGCGTTTTCAGGGGGCAGGGCGGGGAGCTGTTTTTT. As protein: CSVFRGQGGELFF.

This chain links TRBV19 with TRBJ1-4, with D maybe TRBD1 (5 bases). The length of the CDR3 is 14 residues. CDR1 and CDR2 from the germline V gene are LNHDA and SQIVND (reference sequence). The ends were cut back, 9 bases at V and 0 bases at J, with 11 bases in the middle. Written as DNA, the CDR3 is TGTGCCAGCCGGACACTTGCAACTAATGAAAAACTGTTTTTT. Encoded protein: CASRTLATNEKLFF.

J is TRBJ2-3 and V is TRBV4-3; possibly TRBD2 for D (6 bases). The germline V and J ends were trimmed by 2 bases and 0 bases, with 12 bases remaining between them. The V gene's germline CDR1 is LGHNA and CDR2 YSLEER. There are 16 residues in the CDR3. The CDR3 DNA is TGCGCCAGCAGCCAATCGCTAGCGTCTAGCACAGATACGCAGTATTTT. This gives the protein CASSQSLASSTDTQYF.

A few counts support this clone. The chain uses TRBV5-1 and TRBJ2-3; D not resolved. Germline CDR1 and CDR2: SGHRS and YFSETQ. V was clipped by 0 bases and J by 0 bases, with 5 bases between them. The CDR3 loop spans 14 amino acids. The CDR3 DNA follows: TGCGCCAGCAGCTTGGGGGCTAGCACAGATACGCAGTATTTT. This encodes CASSLGASTDTQYF.

The chain is built from TRBV6-5 and TRBJ2-3, with D unclear. Germline CDR1 MNHEY, CDR2 SVGAGI. This CDR3 is 14 amino acids long. V was shortened by 5 bases and J by 0 bases, with 9 bases between the two germline ends. CDR3 residues: CASSLAASTDTQYF. The CDR3 DNA sequence: TGTGCCAGCAGTCTTGCGGCTAGCACAGATACGCAGTATTTT.

CDR3 loop: CASSRWTGDYYGYTF. The CDR3 DNA sequence: TGCGCCAGCAGCCGATGGACGGGGGACTACTATGGCTACACCTTC. The chain is built from TRBV5-1 and TRBJ1-2; tentatively, D is TRBD1 (5 bases). Germline CDR1 SGHRS, CDR2 YFSETQ. V dropped 4 bases and J dropped 3 bases, with 16 bases sitting between them. The CDR3 has 15 amino acids.

The CDR3 here is CASSSRTGGSYGYTF. The CDR3 nucleotides read TGTGCCAGTAGTAGTCGGACAGGGGGATCTTATGGCTACACCTTC. This chain links TRBV19 with TRBJ1-2; 10 bases agree with TRBD1. Trimming at V came to 4 bases and at J to 5 bases, leaving 7 bases not matched to a gene. Per the germline V gene, CDR1 is LNHDA and CDR2 is SQIVND (reference sequence). CDR3 size: 15 residues.

This clone was recorded only once. The chain has TRBV29-1 and TRBJ2-1; 9 positions match TRBD2. Germline V gives CDR1 SQVTM, CDR2 ANQGSEA. The V and J ends lost 7 bases and 7 bases, in that order; junction bases with no gene match: 11. This CDR3 region has 14 residues. The CDR3 nucleotides are TGCAGCGCCCGTTCTAGCGGGATTGGTAATGAGCAGTTCTTC. It translates to CSARSSGIGNEQFF.

The chain links TRBV5-1 to TRBJ1-4, with 7 positions matching TRBD1. The CDR3 runs 16 residues. Germline V CDR1 and CDR2: SGHRS, YFSETQ. With V trimmed by 4 bases and J by 7 bases, 13 bases remained unmatched. CDR3 protein: CASSVNQGVVGEKLFF. In nucleotides, the CDR3 is TGCGCCAGCAGCGTAAATCAGGGGGTTGTTGGTGAAAAACTGTTTTTT.

The chain joins TRBV4-1 to TRBJ2-7, with TRBD2 matching over 8 bases. The CDR3 totals 15 residues. V lost 0 bases, J lost 2 bases, and 3 bases stayed unmatched. CDR1 is MGHRA and CDR2 is YSYEKL in the germline V gene. DNA for the CDR3: TGCGCCAGCAGCCAAGAAGCGGGAGCGGCCTACGAGCAGTACTTC. Its translation is CASSQEAGAAYEQYF.

The J gene is TRBJ1-4, the V gene TRBV30; D not certain. The CDR3 totals 12 residues. CDR1 GTSNPN and CDR2 SVGIG come from the germline V gene (reference sequence). V was cut by 2 bases and J by 10 bases, with 11 bases left in between. CDR3 in amino acids: CAWSNLRGKLFF. CDR3 DNA: TGTGCCTGGAGTAACCTTCGGGGAAAACTGTTTTTT.

This chain uses TRBV27 with TRBJ2-3; 12 bases line up with TRBD2. CDR1 is MNHEY, CDR2 SMNVEV, per germline (reference sequence). J was trimmed by 7 bases and V by 4 bases; bases with no gene match: 6. The CDR3 loop spans 15 amino acids. The CDR3 region has the DNA TGTGCCAGCAGTTCACTAGCGGGAGGTTCAAATACGCAGTATTTT. It encodes CASSSLAGGSNTQYF.

The CDR3 region is CASSPGQSQETQYF. CDR3 nucleotide sequence: TGTGCCAGCTCCCCGGGACAGTCCCAAGAGACCCAGTACTTC. The chain employs TRBV18 and TRBJ2-5, with 7 positions matching TRBD1. CDR3 length: 14 residues. The ends lost 6 bases at V and 1 base at J; junction bases unmatched: 5. Looked up from germline, CDR1 is KGHSH and CDR2 is LQKENI.

The chain couples TRBV19 to TRBJ2-3; maybe TRBD2 (6 bases). The CDR3 runs to 15 residues. Trimming removed 3 bases at V and 0 bases at J, with 10 bases between. Germline V CDR1 and CDR2: LNHDA, SQIVND (reference sequence). The CDR3 DNA sequence: TGTGCCAGTAGTATCCGAGCGGGTAGCACAGATACGCAGTATTTT. Amino acids: CASSIRAGSTDTQYF.

The J gene is TRBJ2-7, the V gene TRBV30; 7 nucleotides line up with TRBD2. The CDR3 spans 13 residues. CDR1 is GTSNPN, CDR2 SVGIG, per germline (reference sequence). The trim removed 6 bases at V and 7 bases at J, leaving 12 bases unmatched. The DNA of the CDR3 is TGTGCCTGCTACGGGGGAGGGATTAATGAGCAGTACTTC. Residues: CACYGGGINEQYF.

The chain couples TRBV5-1 to TRBJ2-3; the match to TRBD1 covers 9 bases. Losses at the gene ends were 4 bases for V and 4 bases for J; bases not matched to a gene: 4. Germline CDR1 and CDR2: SGHRS and YFSETQ. The CDR3 extends over 14 amino acids. CDR3 bases: TGCGCCAGCAGCAGAGGGACAGGGTCAGATACGCAGTATTTT. This encodes CASSRGTGSDTQYF. Complete variable domain (other parts from reference TRBV5-1 and TRBJ2-3): KAGVTQTPRYLIKTRGQQVTLSCSPISGHRSVSWYQQTPGQGLQFLFEYFSETQRNKGNFPGRFSGRQFSNSRSEMNVSTLELGDSALYLCASSRGTGSDTQYFGPGTRLTVL.

The chain links TRBV5-1 to TRBJ1-6; a weak D match, TRBD1 (5 bases). The CDR3 length is 14 residues. Trimming shortened V by 0 bases and J by 10 bases, and 11 bases separated the two germline ends. CDR1 and CDR2 from the germline V gene are SGHRS and YFSETQ. In nucleotides, the CDR3 is TGCGCCAGCAGCTTGGCGACAGCGAGGTCACCCCTCCACTTT. Protein sequence: CASSLATARSPLHF.

On this clone itself: The identical CDR3 is also encoded by other nucleotide sequences in the sample. The J gene is TRBJ2-3, the V gene TRBV6-5; D is possibly TRBD2 (6 bases). The CDR3 has 15 residues. Trimming shortened V by 5 bases and J by 0 bases, and 12 bases separated the two germline ends. Germline V lookup: CDR1 MNHEY, CDR2 SVGAGI. The chain's CDR3 is CASSTSGTSTDTQYF. CDR3 nucleotides: TGTGCCAGCAGTACGTCCGGGACTAGCACAGATACGCAGTATTTT.

The count of this clone is one. This rearrangement joins TRBV5-1 to TRBJ2-1, with TRBD1 identical over 8 bases. CDR1 is SGHRS, CDR2 YFSETQ, per germline. J gave up 7 bases and V 2 bases, and 8 bases lay outside the gene matches. This CDR3 comprises 15 residues. The CDR3 nucleotides are TGCGCCAGCAGCTTAGGGACAGGTGACTGGAATGAGCAGTTCTTC. It translates to CASSLGTGDWNEQFF.